These 25 T cell receptor beta chains originate from one sample sequenced in a study of shared clonotypes between healthy human individuals. The assay was immunoSEQ multiplex PCR, and TCRdb's table has in-frame clones only and misses some. Of roughly 520,000 clones listed, around 95% were seen once; the top ten hold about 0.06%. The sample comprised naive CD4+ T cells sorted from blood. As for subset: CD45RA+ positively selected. These receptors were collected from a woman in her twenties or thirties in good health.

The chain has TRBV19 and TRBJ2-1; TRBD1 is a possible D gene (5 bases). V lost 4 bases and J 0 bases, leaving 13 bases between the germline ends. Germline CDR1 LNHDA, CDR2 SQIVND (reference sequence). This CDR3 contains 16 residues. The CDR3 loop is CASSTRQLSSYNEQFF. The CDR3 DNA reads as TGTGCCAGTAGTACGAGACAGCTCAGCTCCTACAATGAGCAGTTCTTC.

The chain uses TRBV19 and TRBJ1-5, with D possibly matching TRBD1 (5 bases). CDR3 length: 17 amino acids. Trimming cost V 3 bases and J 7 bases, with 22 bases left between them. Germline CDR1 is LNHDA and CDR2 is SQIVND (reference sequence). The CDR3 coding sequence is TGTGCCAGTAGTATGACCTATGGAGGGACGGGTAAGCAGCCCCAGCATTTT. Encoded protein: CASSMTYGGTGKQPQHF.

The J gene is TRBJ2-7, the V gene TRBV5-6; D may be TRBD1 or TRBD2 (6 bases each). V lost 4 bases to trimming and J lost 0 bases, with 11 bases between them. This CDR3 spans 14 amino acids. CDR1 is SGHDT, CDR2 YYEEEE, per germline. As DNA, the CDR3 is TGTGCCAGCAGCCCGGGGGCGATCTCCTACGAGCAGTACTTC. Translated, it gives CASSPGAISYEQYF.

This chain's CDR3 is CASSDGVAGELFF. CDR3 bases: TGTGCCAGCAGTGACGGGGTGGCCGGGGAGCTGTTTTTT. The chain recombines TRBV2 with TRBJ2-2, with TRBD2 as a possible D gene (5 bases). Trimming removed 3 bases at V and 6 bases at J, with 8 bases between. The CDR3 consists of 13 residues. CDR1 SNHLY and CDR2 FYNNEI come from the germline V gene.

The chain uses TRBV5-5 and TRBJ1-2; 9 nucleotides match TRBD1. With V trimmed by 0 bases and J by 5 bases, 8 bases remained unmatched. This CDR3 has 16 amino acids. Germline CDR1 SGHKS, CDR2 YYEKEE (reference sequence). CDR3: CASSLVGGQGRYGYTF. The CDR3 DNA is TGTGCCAGCAGCTTGGTAGGGGGACAGGGTAGATATGGCTACACCTTC.

In this sample, this clone turned up once. The chain is built from TRBV6-1 and TRBJ1-1, with no clear D. V lost 7 bases and J 4 bases, leaving 13 bases between the germline ends. This CDR3 spans 13 amino acids. Germline CDR1 is MNHNS and CDR2 is SASEGT. The CDR3 nucleotides read TGTGCCAGCATAATATCCCGGGGCACTGAAGCTTTCTTT. This codes for CASIISRGTEAFF.

V usage is TRBV15 and J usage is TRBJ1-2, with a tentative D call TRBD1 (5 bases). Germline loops: CDR1 LNHNV, CDR2 YYDKDF (reference sequence). The CDR3 has 14 residues. V was cut by 0 bases and J by 4 bases, with 9 bases left in between. CDR3: CATSRDQGSYGYTF. The CDR3 region has the DNA TGTGCCACCAGCAGAGATCAGGGCTCCTATGGCTACACCTTC.

The chain's CDR3 is CASSQEGAKNTEAFF. In DNA, the CDR3 is TGTGCCAGCAGCCAGGAGGGGGCGAAGAACACTGAAGCTTTCTTT. The chain combines TRBV4-2 with TRBJ1-1; 7 bases align to TRBD1. Germline CDR1 LGHNA, CDR2 YNFKEQ. Losses at the gene ends were 3 bases for V and 1 base for J; bases not matched to a gene: 5. The CDR3 has 15 residues.

This chain uses TRBV11-3 with TRBJ2-1, with TRBD1 identical over 11 bases. Germline V lookup: CDR1 SGHNT, CDR2 YENEEA. The CDR3 has 20 amino acids. J gave up 7 bases and V 1 base, and 18 bases lay outside the gene matches. CDR3 residues: CASSLGLGGTGGYGGNEQFF. For the CDR3, the DNA is TGTGCCAGCAGCTTAGGCCTAGGGGGGACAGGGGGATATGGTGGTAATGAGCAGTTCTTC.

The chain is built from TRBV28 and TRBJ1-3; D gene uncertain. The CDR3 spans 16 residues. V was pared by 7 bases and J by 4 bases, with 20 bases between. Germline lookup yields CDR1 MDHEN and CDR2 SYDVKM. The CDR3 is CASTTYVGSVGNTIYF. The CDR3, as DNA: TGTGCCAGCACCACCTACGTGGGGTCGGTCGGAAACACCATATATTTT.

Turning to this clone: Other DNA sequences from this sample encode an identical CDR3 as well. This chain uses TRBV6-6 with TRBJ2-7, with 10 positions matching TRBD1. The CDR3 length is 14 residues. Germline lookup yields CDR1 MNHNY and CDR2 SVGAGI (reference sequence). J gave up 2 bases and V 2 bases, and 0 bases lay outside the gene matches. CDR3 DNA: TGTGCCAGCAGTTACGGACAGGGGGCCTACGAGCAGTACTTC. It translates to CASSYGQGAYEQYF.

This chain joins TRBV2 and TRBJ2-7, with TRBD1 matching 8 bases. The CDR3 covers 14 residues. V shed 7 bases and J 8 bases; nucleotides not matched to a gene: 13. Germline-derived CDR1 and CDR2 are SNHLY and FYNNEI. CDR3 region: CASIEGRTGRKQYF. The CDR3, as DNA: TGTGCCAGCATCGAAGGCAGGACAGGGAGGAAGCAGTACTTC.

The chain joins TRBV19 to TRBJ2-7; TRBD2 matches 11 bases. Unmatched junction bases numbered 1, after V lost 5 bases and J lost 4 bases. The germline V gene has CDR1 LNHDA and CDR2 SQIVND (reference sequence). The CDR3 has 13 residues. This CDR3 reads CASSSSGGYEQYF. As DNA, the CDR3 is TGTGCCAGTAGTTCTAGCGGGGGGTACGAGCAGTACTTC.

The V gene is TRBV5-8, the J gene TRBJ2-6, with D uncertain. Germline CDR1 is SGHTS and CDR2 is YDEGEE. V shed 3 bases and J shed 0 bases, with 4 bases lying between them. The CDR3 has 14 residues. The CDR3 loop is CASSSNSGANVLTF. The CDR3, as DNA: TGTGCCAGCAGCTCTAACTCTGGGGCCAACGTCCTGACTTTC. The full variable domain, rest sourced from reference TRBV5-8 and TRBJ2-6, is EAGVTQSPTHLIKTRGQQATLRCSPISGHTSVYWYQQALGLGLQFLLWYDEGEERNRGNFPPRFSGRQFPNYSSELNVNALELEDSALYLCASSSNSGANVLTFGAGSRLTVL.

The genes are TRBV5-1 and TRBJ2-1; 8 nucleotides align to TRBD2. Looked up from germline, CDR1 is SGHRS and CDR2 is YFSETQ. This CDR3 has 17 residues. J was trimmed by 0 bases and V by 3 bases; bases with no gene match: 8. The CDR3 sequence: CASSSAPLAGSYNEQFF. CDR3 in DNA: TGCGCCAGCAGCTCGGCCCCGCTAGCGGGCTCCTACAATGAGCAGTTCTTC. The whole variable domain, remainder taken from reference TRBV5-1 and TRBJ2-1, is KAGVTQTPRYLIKTRGQQVTLSCSPISGHRSVSWYQQTPGQGLQFLFEYFSETQRNKGNFPGRFSGRQFSNSRSEMNVSTLELGDSALYLCASSSAPLAGSYNEQFFGPGTRLTVL.

The chain joins TRBV28 to TRBJ2-7; D might be TRBD2 (5 bases). This CDR3 is 15 amino acids long. Germline V CDR1 and CDR2: MDHEN, SYDVKM. Deletions cut 5 bases from V and 1 base from J, with 15 bases between. For the CDR3, the DNA is TGTGCCAGCAGTCCGCGACAACCGGGATCCTACGAGCAGTACTTC. Translated: CASSPRQPGSYEQYF.

V gene TRBV6-6 combines with J gene TRBJ1-6; D ambiguous. V lost 0 bases, J lost 9 bases, and 9 bases lay in between. In germline, CDR1 is MNHNY, CDR2 SVGAGI (reference sequence). The CDR3 is made up of 14 amino acids. The CDR3 sequence is CASSYSMISSPLHF. For the CDR3, the DNA is TGTGCCAGCAGTTACTCGATGATAAGTTCACCCCTCCACTTT.

This chain joins TRBV28 and TRBJ1-1, with 9 bases identical to TRBD1. V lost 8 bases to trimming and J lost 1 base; unmatched junction nucleotides: 2. Germline V gene sequence: CDR1 MDHEN, CDR2 SYDVKM. The CDR3 has 13 amino acids. The CDR3, as DNA: TGTGCCAGCGGGACAGGGACGAACACTGAAGCTTTCTTT. It translates to CASGTGTNTEAFF.

This clone was recorded only once. The J gene is TRBJ1-6, the V gene TRBV10-2; possible D gene TRBD1, 6 bases. Trimming took 6 bases from V and 7 from J, leaving 16 bases between them. Per the germline V gene, CDR1 is WSHSY and CDR2 is SAAADI. The CDR3 loop spans 15 amino acids. The CDR3 is CASSSCRGGNSPLHF. CDR3 DNA sequence: TGCGCCAGCAGCAGTTGCAGGGGTGGGAATTCACCCCTCCACTTT.

The V call is TRBV7-2, the J call TRBJ2-3, with D tentatively TRBD2 (5 bases). The CDR3 totals 15 residues. V was cut by 1 base and J by 2 bases, with 10 bases left in between. Germline loops: CDR1 SGHTA, CDR2 FQGNSA. CDR3 in amino acids: CASSLVGSITDTQYF. The CDR3 DNA is TGTGCCAGCAGCTTAGTAGGGAGTATCACAGATACGCAGTATTTT.

The rearrangement links TRBV5-6 to TRBJ2-2; D is possibly TRBD1 (6 bases). The CDR3 runs 15 residues. In germline, CDR1 is SGHDT, CDR2 YYEEEE. V lost 3 bases, J lost 1 base, and 10 bases lay in between. CDR3 sequence (DNA): TGTGCCAGCAGCTCCTGGACAGAGAACACCGGGGAGCTGTTTTTT. This sequence encodes CASSSWTENTGELFF.

The CDR3 region has the DNA TGCGCCAGCAGCTTAGGAGATCAGCCCCAGCATTTT. Protein: CASSLGDQPQHF. The V call is TRBV5-1, the J call TRBJ1-5, with D unresolved. The germline V gene has CDR1 SGHRS and CDR2 YFSETQ. The CDR3 contains 12 residues. Trimming left V 2 bases short and J 5 bases short, with 5 bases between. Full variable domain (outside the CDR3, taken from reference TRBV5-1 and TRBJ1-5): KAGVTQTPRYLIKTRGQQVTLSCSPISGHRSVSWYQQTPGQGLQFLFEYFSETQRNKGNFPGRFSGRQFSNSRSEMNVSTLELGDSALYLCASSLGDQPQHFGDGTRLSIL.

The genes are TRBV2 and TRBJ1-6; tentative D call: TRBD1 (5 bases). Trimming shortened V by 9 bases and J by 5 bases, and 8 bases separated the two germline ends. This CDR3 region has 12 residues. The germline gives CDR1 SNHLY, CDR2 FYNNEI. CDR3: CARRRDNSPLHF. The CDR3 nucleotides read TGTGCCAGACGCAGGGATAATTCACCCCTCCACTTT.

The rearrangement joins TRBV28 to TRBJ1-2; tentatively, D is TRBD1 (5 bases). V was pared by 1 base and J by 3 bases, with 18 bases between. The CDR3 runs to 17 residues. CDR1 is MDHEN, CDR2 SYDVKM, per germline. The CDR3 reads CASSLLMGFRGHYGYTF. In DNA form, the CDR3 reads TGTGCCAGCAGTTTATTAATGGGGTTTAGGGGCCACTATGGCTACACCTTC.

The J gene is TRBJ2-1, the V gene TRBV19; 11 bases line up with TRBD2. CDR3 length: 17 residues. CDR1 LNHDA and CDR2 SQIVND come from the germline V gene (reference sequence). Unmatched junction bases numbered 13, after V lost 4 bases and J lost 8 bases. The CDR3: CASSTSSGRHTGDEQFF. The CDR3 region has the DNA TGTGCCAGTAGTACCTCTAGCGGGAGGCACACGGGCGATGAGCAGTTCTTC.